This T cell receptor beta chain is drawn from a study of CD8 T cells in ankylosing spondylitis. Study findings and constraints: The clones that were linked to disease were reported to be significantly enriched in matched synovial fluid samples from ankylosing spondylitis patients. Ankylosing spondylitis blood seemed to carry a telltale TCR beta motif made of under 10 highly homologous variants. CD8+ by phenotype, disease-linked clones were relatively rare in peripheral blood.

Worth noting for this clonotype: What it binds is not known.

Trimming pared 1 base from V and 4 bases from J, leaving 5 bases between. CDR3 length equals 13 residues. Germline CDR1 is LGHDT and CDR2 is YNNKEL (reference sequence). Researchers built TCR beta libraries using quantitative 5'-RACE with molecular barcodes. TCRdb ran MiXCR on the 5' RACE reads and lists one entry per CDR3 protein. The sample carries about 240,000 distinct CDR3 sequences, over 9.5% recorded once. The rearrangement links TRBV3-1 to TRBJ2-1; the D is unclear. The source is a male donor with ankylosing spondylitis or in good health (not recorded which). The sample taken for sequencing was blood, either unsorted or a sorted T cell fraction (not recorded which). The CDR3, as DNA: TGTGCCAGCAGCCAAGCTGCTTACAATGAGCAGTTCTTC. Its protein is CASSQAAYNEQFF.